The sequence of this T cell receptor (beta chain) was determined in a study of identical twins. Study-level results: Findings came from cross-sectional statistics, without long-term follow-up of donors.

Unique molecular identifiers were in the cDNA, with template-switch universal primer binding. Each CDR3 protein is one row after TCRdb ran MiXCR on the 5' RACE reads. The sample holds approximately 500,000 distinct CDR3 sequences; 24% are singletons and the top ten take 2.9%. With respect to this clonotype: Its cognate antigen is unknown.

All donors were healthy, and all were Caucasian. Trimming removed 2 bases from V and 2 bases from J; junction bases left unmatched: 3. The CDR3 extends over 15 amino acids. These data were also reused for a study on T cells expressing NK-cell markers. That investigation notes: These clonotypes also led the CD3+CD56-NKG2C+ fraction in a handful of donors.

This TCR was sampled from a woman aged 18-29 years in good health. Sample: CD4+ T cells sorted from blood. The V and J genes are TRBV12-3 or TRBV12-4 and TRBJ2-7; 10 positions match TRBD2. The CDR3 coding sequence is TGTGCCAGCAGTTTAACTAGCGGGACTCCCTACGAGCAGTACTTC. This encodes CASSLTSGTPYEQYF.